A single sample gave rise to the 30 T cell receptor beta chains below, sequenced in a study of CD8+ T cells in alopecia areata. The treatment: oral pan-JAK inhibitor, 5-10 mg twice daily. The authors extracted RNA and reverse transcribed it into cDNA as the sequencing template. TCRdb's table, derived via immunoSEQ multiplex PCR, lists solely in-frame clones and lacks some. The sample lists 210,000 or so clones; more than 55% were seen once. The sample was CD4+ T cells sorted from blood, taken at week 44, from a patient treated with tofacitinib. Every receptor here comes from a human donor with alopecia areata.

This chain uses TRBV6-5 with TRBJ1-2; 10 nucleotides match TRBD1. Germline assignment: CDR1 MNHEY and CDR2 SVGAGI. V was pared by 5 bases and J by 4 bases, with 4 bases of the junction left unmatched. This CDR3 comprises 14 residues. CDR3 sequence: CASSGTGVTYGYTF. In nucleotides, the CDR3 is TGTGCCAGCAGTGGGACAGGGGTTACCTATGGCTACACCTTC.

CDR3 nucleotides: TGTGCCAGCAGCTCCTGGACTAGCGGACTCACAGATACGCAGTATTTT. Translating it yields CASSSWTSGLTDTQYF. The chain uses TRBV11-2 and TRBJ2-3; 10 bases line up with TRBD2. CDR3 length: 16 amino acids. Germline V CDR1 and CDR2: SGHAT, FQNNGV. After removal of 4 bases from V and 2 bases from J, the junction contained 6 bases not matched to a gene.

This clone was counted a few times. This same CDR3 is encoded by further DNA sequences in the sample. CDR3 loop: CASSQVGTEAFF. CDR3 sequence (DNA): TGCGCCAGCAGCCAAGTGGGGACTGAAGCTTTCTTT. The V and J genes are TRBV4-3 and TRBJ1-1; D is ambiguous. The CDR3 runs 12 residues. Germline V CDR1 and CDR2: LGHNA, YSLEER. Trimming removed 1 base at V and 5 bases at J, with 5 bases between.

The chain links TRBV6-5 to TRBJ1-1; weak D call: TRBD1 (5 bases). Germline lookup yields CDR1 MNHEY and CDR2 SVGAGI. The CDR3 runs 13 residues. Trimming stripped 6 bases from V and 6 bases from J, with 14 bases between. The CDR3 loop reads CASSFDGGSEAFF. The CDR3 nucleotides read TGTGCCAGCAGCTTTGATGGGGGGTCTGAAGCTTTCTTT.

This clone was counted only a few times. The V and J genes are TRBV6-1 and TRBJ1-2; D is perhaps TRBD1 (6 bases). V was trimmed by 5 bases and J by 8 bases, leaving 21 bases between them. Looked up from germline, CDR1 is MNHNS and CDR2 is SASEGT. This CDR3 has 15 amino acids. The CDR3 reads CASSLNPARGFGYTF. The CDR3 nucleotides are TGTGCCAGCAGTCTAAACCCGGCCAGGGGATTCGGCTACACCTTC.

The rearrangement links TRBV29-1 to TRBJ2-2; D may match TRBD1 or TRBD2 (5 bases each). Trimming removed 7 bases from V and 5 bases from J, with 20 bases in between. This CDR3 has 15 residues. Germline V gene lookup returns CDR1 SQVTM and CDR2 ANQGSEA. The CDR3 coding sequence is TGCAGCGCTACCGCCGGGGCCCTAATGACCGGGGAGCTGTTTTTT. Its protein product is CSATAGALMTGELFF.

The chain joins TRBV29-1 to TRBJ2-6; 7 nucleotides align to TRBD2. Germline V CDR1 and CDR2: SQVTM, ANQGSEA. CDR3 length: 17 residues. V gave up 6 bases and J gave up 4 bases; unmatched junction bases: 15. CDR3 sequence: CSVPEGRGSTGANVLTF. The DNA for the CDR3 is TGCAGCGTCCCCGAGGGGCGGGGGTCGACAGGGGCCAACGTCCTGACTTTC.

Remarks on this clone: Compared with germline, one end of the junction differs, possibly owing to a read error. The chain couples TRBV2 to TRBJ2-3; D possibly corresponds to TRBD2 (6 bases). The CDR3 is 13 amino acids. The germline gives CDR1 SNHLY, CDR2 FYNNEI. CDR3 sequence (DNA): TGTGCCAGCAGTGGCACTAGCAGAGATACGCAGTATTTT. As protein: CASSGTSRDTQYF.

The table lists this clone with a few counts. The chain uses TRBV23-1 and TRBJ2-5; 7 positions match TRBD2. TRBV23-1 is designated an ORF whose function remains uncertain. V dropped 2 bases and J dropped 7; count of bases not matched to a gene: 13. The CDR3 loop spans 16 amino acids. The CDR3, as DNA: TGCGCCAGCAGTCAAACCGCCTTCGGGGAGCGGGGGACCCAGTACTTC. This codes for CASSQTAFGERGTQYF.

CDR3 loop: CASSMSGVGGYTF. The DNA for the CDR3 is TGTGCCAGCAGTATGTCCGGCGTGGGTGGCTACACCTTC. The chain uses TRBV27 and TRBJ1-2; D not resolved. V dropped 5 bases and J dropped 7 bases, with 14 bases sitting between them. CDR1 MNHEY and CDR2 SMNVEV come from the germline V gene (reference sequence). The CDR3 has 13 residues.

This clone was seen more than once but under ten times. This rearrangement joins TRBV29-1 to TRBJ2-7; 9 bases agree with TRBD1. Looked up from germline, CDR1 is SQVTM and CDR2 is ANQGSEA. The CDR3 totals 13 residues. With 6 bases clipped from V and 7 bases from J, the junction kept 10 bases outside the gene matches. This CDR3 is CSVEGQGAEEQYF. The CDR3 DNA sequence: TGCAGCGTGGAGGGACAGGGAGCGGAGGAGCAGTACTTC.

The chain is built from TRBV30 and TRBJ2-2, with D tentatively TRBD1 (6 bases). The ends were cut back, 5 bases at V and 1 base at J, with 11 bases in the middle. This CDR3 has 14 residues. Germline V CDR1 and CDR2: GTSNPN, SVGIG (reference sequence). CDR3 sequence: CAWDRGQNTGELFF. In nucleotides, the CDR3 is TGTGCCTGGGACCGGGGACAGAACACCGGGGAGCTGTTTTTT. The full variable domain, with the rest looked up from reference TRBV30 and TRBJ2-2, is SQTIHQWPATLVQPVGSPLSLECTVEGTSNPNLYWYRQAAGRGLQLLFYSVGIGQISSEVPQNLSASRPQDRQFILSSKKLLLSDSGFYLCAWDRGQNTGELFFGEGSRLTVL.

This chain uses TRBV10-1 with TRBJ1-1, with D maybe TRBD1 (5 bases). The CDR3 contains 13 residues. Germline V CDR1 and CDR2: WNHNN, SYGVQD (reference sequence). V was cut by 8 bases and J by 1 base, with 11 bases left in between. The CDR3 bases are TGCGCCAGCCGGGACGCAAAGAACACTGAAGCTTTCTTT. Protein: CASRDAKNTEAFF.

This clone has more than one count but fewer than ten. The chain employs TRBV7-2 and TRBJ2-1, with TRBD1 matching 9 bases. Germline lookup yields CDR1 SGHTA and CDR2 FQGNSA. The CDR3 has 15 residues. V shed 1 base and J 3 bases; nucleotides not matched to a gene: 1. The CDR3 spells CASSLETGGYNEQFF. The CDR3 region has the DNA TGTGCCAGCAGCTTAGAGACAGGGGGCTACAATGAGCAGTTCTTC.

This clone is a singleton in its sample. CDR3 sequence: CASSFQRGGNYEQYF. As DNA, the CDR3 is TGCGCCAGCAGCTTCCAGCGGGGGGGCAATTACGAGCAGTACTTC. The chain joins TRBV5-1 to TRBJ2-7; TRBD2 aligns across 10 bases. There are 15 residues in the CDR3. Germline CDR1 SGHRS, CDR2 YFSETQ. J was trimmed by 4 bases and V by 2 bases; bases with no gene match: 6. The complete variable domain, with remaining parts taken from reference TRBV5-1 and TRBJ2-7, reads KAGVTQTPRYLIKTRGQQVTLSCSPISGHRSVSWYQQTPGQGLQFLFEYFSETQRNKGNFPGRFSGRQFSNSRSEMNVSTLELGDSALYLCASSFQRGGNYEQYFGPGTRLTVT.

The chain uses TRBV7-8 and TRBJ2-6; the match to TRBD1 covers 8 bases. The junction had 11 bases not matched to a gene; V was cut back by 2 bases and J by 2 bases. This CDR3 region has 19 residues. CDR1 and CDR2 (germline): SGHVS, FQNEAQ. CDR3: CASSLKGGTGLTGANVLTF. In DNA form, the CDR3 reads TGTGCCAGCAGCTTAAAAGGGGGGACAGGCCTCACTGGGGCCAACGTCCTGACTTTC.

The CDR3 sequence: CASSLRQGASTDTQYF. In DNA, the CDR3 is TGTGCCAGCAGCTTACGACAGGGGGCCAGCACAGATACGCAGTATTTT. The chain has TRBV9 and TRBJ2-3; 10 bases are shared with TRBD1. The CDR3 is made up of 16 amino acids. The J segment lost 0 bases and the V segment lost 4 bases, leaving 5 bases of the junction unmatched. Germline CDR1 reads SGDLS; CDR2 reads YYNGEE.

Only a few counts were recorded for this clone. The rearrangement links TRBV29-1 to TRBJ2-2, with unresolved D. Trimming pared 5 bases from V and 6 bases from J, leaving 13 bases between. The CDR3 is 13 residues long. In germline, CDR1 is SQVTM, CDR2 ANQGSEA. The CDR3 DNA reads TGCAGCGTTCCTAGGGATATGTCCGGGGAGCTGTTTTTT. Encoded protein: CSVPRDMSGELFF.

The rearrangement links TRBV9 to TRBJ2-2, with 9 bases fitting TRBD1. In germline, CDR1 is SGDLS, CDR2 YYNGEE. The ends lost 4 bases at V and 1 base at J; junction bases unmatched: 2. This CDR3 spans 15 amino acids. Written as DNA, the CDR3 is TGTGCCAGCAGCAAGGGACAGGGGAACACCGGGGAGCTGTTTTTT. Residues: CASSKGQGNTGELFF.

CDR3 in amino acids: CASSTGITYGYTF. The CDR3, as DNA: TGTGCCAGCAGTACAGGGATTACCTATGGCTACACCTTC. This rearrangement joins TRBV25-1 to TRBJ1-2; D is possibly TRBD1 (6 bases). V dropped 5 bases and J dropped 4 bases, with 11 bases sitting between them. There are 13 residues in the CDR3. Germline V gene sequence: CDR1 MGHDK, CDR2 SYGVNS.

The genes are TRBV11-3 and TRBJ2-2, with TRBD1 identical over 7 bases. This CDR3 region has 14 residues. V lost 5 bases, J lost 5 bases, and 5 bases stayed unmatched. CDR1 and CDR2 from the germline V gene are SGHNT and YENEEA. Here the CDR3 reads CASSQTGSTGELFF. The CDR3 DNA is TGTGCCAGCAGCCAGACAGGGTCAACCGGGGAGCTGTTTTTT.

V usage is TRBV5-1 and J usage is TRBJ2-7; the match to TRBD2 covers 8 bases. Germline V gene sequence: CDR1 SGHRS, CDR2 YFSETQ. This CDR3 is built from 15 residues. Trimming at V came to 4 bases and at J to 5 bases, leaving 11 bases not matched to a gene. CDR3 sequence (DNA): TGCGCCAGCAGCCGAGGAGCGGGGGTGACGAACGAGCAGTACTTC. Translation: CASSRGAGVTNEQYF.

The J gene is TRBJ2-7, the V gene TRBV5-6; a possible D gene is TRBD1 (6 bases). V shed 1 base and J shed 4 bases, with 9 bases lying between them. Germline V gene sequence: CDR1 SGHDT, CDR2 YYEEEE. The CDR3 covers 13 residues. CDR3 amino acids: CASSLTGRYEQYF. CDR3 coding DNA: TGTGCCAGCAGCTTGACAGGGCGGTACGAGCAGTACTTC.

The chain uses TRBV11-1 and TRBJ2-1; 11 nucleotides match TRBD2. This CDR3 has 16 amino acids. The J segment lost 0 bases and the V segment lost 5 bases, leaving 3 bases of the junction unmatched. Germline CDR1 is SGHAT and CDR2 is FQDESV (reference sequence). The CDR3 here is CASSQLAGASYNEQFF. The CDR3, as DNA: TGTGCCAGCAGCCAACTAGCGGGGGCCTCCTACAATGAGCAGTTCTTC.

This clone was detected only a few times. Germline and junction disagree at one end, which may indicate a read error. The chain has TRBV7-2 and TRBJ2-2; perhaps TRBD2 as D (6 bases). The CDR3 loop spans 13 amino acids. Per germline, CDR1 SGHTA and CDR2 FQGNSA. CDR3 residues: CASSQLAYSELFF. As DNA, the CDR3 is TGCGCCAGCAGCCAACTAGCCTACTCTGAGCTGTTTTTT.

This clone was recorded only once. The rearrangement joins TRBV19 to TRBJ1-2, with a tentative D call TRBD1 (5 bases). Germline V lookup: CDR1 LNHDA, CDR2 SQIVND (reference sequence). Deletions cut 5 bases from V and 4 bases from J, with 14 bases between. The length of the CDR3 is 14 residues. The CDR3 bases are TGTGCCAGTAGTCCCCTTGACAGTTCCTATGGCTACACCTTC. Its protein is CASSPLDSSYGYTF.

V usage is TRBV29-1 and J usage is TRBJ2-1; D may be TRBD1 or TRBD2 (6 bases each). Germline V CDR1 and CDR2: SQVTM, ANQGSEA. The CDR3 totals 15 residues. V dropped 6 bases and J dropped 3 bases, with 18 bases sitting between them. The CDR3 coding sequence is TGCAGCGTCCCCCCGTTAAGGGGGGACTACAATGAGCAGTTCTTC. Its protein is CSVPPLRGDYNEQFF.

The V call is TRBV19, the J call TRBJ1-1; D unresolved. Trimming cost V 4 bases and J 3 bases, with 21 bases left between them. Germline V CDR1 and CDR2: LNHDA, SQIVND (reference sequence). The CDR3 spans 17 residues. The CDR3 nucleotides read TGTGCCAGTAGTAGGTCTTCGGGGTGGGGTGCGTACACTGAAGCTTTCTTT. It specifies CASSRSSGWGAYTEAFF.

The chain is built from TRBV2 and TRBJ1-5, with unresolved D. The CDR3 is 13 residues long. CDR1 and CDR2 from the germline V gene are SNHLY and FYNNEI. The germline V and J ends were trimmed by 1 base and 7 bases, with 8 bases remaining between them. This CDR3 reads CASSEGVRQPQHF. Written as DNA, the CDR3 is TGTGCCAGCAGTGAAGGGGTGAGGCAGCCCCAGCATTTT.

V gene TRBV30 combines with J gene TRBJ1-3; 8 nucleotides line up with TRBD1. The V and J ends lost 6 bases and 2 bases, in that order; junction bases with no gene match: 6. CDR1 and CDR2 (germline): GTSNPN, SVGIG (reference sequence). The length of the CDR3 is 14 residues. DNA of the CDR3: TGTGCCTGTATAACAGGGGGACCTGGAAACACCATATATTTT. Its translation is CACITGGPGNTIYF.